This T cell receptor (beta chain) was found in a study of identical twins. TCRdb re-called the 5' RACE reads with MiXCR, one entry per CDR3 protein. The sample yields 1.5 million to 2 million distinct CDR3 sequences, less than 40% seen once. This clonotype was seen a handful of times. V shed 6 bases and J shed 2 bases, with 11 bases lying between them. The germline V gene has CDR1 SGHVS and CDR2 FQNEAQ. The CDR3 is made up of 13 amino acids. Sample: cord blood. This TCR derives from a newborn girl in good health. The J gene is TRBJ2-7, the V gene TRBV7-8; D may be TRBD1 (6 bases). The CDR3 nucleotides are TGTGCCAGCAGACAGGGTTTGACCTACGAGCAGTACTTC. Translated: CASRQGLTYEQYF.